The 26 T cell receptor beta chains below were found in one sample sequenced in a study of blood T cell repertoires in COVID-19. Repertoires were generated with immunoSEQ multiplex PCR, while TCRdb's copy carries only in-frame clones and drops some. In the table there are about half a million clones, approximately 83% of which are singletons. The sequencing sample was made of peripheral blood. All receptors come from a human donor in a cohort sampled during active COVID-19.

This clone appeared a single time. The chain is built from TRBV3-1 (or the pseudogene TRBV3-2) and TRBJ2-7; possible D gene TRBD2, 5 bases. The CDR3 loop spans 15 amino acids. Deletions cut 0 bases from V and 1 base from J, with 10 bases between. CDR1 is LGHDT, CDR2 YNNKEL, per germline (reference sequence). The CDR3 DNA is TGTGCCAGCAGCCAAGAGAACGGGGATTCCTACGAGCAGTACTTC. Protein product: CASSQENGDSYEQYF.

J is TRBJ1-1 and V is TRBV7-3; 9 bases are a match to TRBD1. This CDR3 comprises 13 residues. The V gene's germline CDR1 is SGHTA and CDR2 FQGTGA. The V and J ends lost 4 bases and 9 bases, in that order; junction bases with no gene match: 6. CDR3 protein: CASSSTGGQKAFF. CDR3 nucleotides: TGTGCCAGCAGCTCGACAGGGGGTCAAAAAGCTTTCTTT.

The sample holds a few counts of this clone. V gene TRBV18 combines with J gene TRBJ1-1, with 7 bases identical to TRBD1. The CDR3 extends over 13 amino acids. V gave up 3 bases and J gave up 7 bases; unmatched junction bases: 5. CDR1 and CDR2 from the germline V gene are KGHSH and LQKENI. This CDR3 reads CASSPGQRSEAFF. As DNA, the CDR3 is TGTGCCAGCTCACCGGGACAGAGAAGTGAAGCTTTCTTT.

This chain connects TRBV6-5 to TRBJ2-7; 10 bases map to TRBD2. The CDR3 loop spans 14 amino acids. Germline V gene data show CDR1 as MNHEY and CDR2 as SVGAGI. The trim removed 7 bases at V and 5 bases at J, leaving 8 bases unmatched. CDR3 nucleotides: TGTGCCAGCAATCCAGCGGGAGGGAAGAACGAGCAGTACTTC. It translates to CASNPAGGKNEQYF.

The chain couples TRBV3-1 (or the pseudogene TRBV3-2) to TRBJ1-6, with D perhaps TRBD1 (5 bases). The V and J ends lost 3 bases and 0 bases respectively, with 12 bases between them. The CDR3 extends over 17 amino acids. The germline CDR1 and CDR2 sequences are LGHDT and YNNKEL (reference sequence). CDR3: CASSQKDTSSYNSPLHF. In DNA, the CDR3 is TGTGCCAGCAGCCAGAAGGACACCAGCTCCTATAATTCACCCCTCCACTTT.

This chain uses TRBV4-2 with TRBJ2-3; D may be TRBD2 (6 bases). The CDR3 consists of 21 residues. Germline V gene lookup returns CDR1 LGHNA and CDR2 YNFKEQ. With 1 base removed from V and 0 bases from J, the gap between germline ends came to 26 bases. CDR3 nucleotides: TGTGCCAGCAGCCAAGTTGTCCGTCTGGGGATGATCGGGAGAAGCACAGATACGCAGTATTTT. Translated: CASSQVVRLGMIGRSTDTQYF.

This clone was observed a single time. Being one base from a much bigger clone, this may be a read error. V usage is TRBV6-5 and J usage is TRBJ1-1; 8 nucleotides line up with TRBD1. J was trimmed by 0 bases and V by 6 bases; bases with no gene match: 0. Germline loops: CDR1 MNHEY, CDR2 SVGAGI. The CDR3 extends over 13 amino acids. CDR3 in DNA: TGTGCCAGCAGACAGGGGGTGAACACTGAAGCTTTCTTT. Translating gives CASRQGVNTEAFF.

V usage is TRBV6-1 and J usage is TRBJ1-2; TRBD1 aligns across 9 bases. The CDR3 length is 15 residues. Looked up from germline, CDR1 is MNHNS and CDR2 is SASEGT. J gave up 4 bases and V 3 bases, and 6 bases lay outside the gene matches. The chain's CDR3 is CASSDPGQGGYGYTF. The DNA of the CDR3 is TGTGCCAGCAGTGACCCGGGACAGGGAGGCTATGGCTACACCTTC.

J is TRBJ1-2 and V is TRBV30; 7 nucleotides match TRBD1. J gave up 3 bases and V 0 bases, and 7 bases lay outside the gene matches. The germline gives CDR1 GTSNPN, CDR2 SVGIG (reference sequence). CDR3 length: 15 amino acids. The CDR3 DNA is TGTGCCTGGAGTGTAGGACAGGCCTCGCACTATGGCTACACCTTC. It is translated as CAWSVGQASHYGYTF.

The chain combines TRBV29-1 with TRBJ1-1, with unresolved D. Trimming shortened V by 6 bases and J by 5 bases, and 13 bases separated the two germline ends. The germline CDR1 and CDR2 sequences are SQVTM and ANQGSEA. There are 12 residues in the CDR3. The CDR3 spells CSVHQGGTEAFF. DNA of the CDR3: TGCAGCGTCCACCAAGGAGGGACTGAAGCTTTCTTT. The full variable domain, rest sourced from reference TRBV29-1 and TRBJ1-1, is SAVISQKPSRDICQRGTSLTIQCQVDSQVTMMFWYRQQPGQSLTLIATANQGSEATYESGFVIDKFPISRPNLTFSTLTVSNMSPEDSSIYLCSVHQGGTEAFFGQGTRLTVV.

V and J are TRBV27 and TRBJ2-3; weak D call: TRBD1 (5 bases). This CDR3 region has 15 residues. Looked up from germline, CDR1 is MNHEY and CDR2 is SMNVEV (reference sequence). V dropped 8 bases and J dropped 0 bases, with 15 bases sitting between them. For the CDR3, the DNA is TGTGCCAGCGGCTCCCCCGGACAAAGCACAGATACGCAGTATTTT. This codes for CASGSPGQSTDTQYF.

This rearrangement joins TRBV5-6 to TRBJ2-7, with 12 bases matching TRBD2. Germline V gene data show CDR1 as SGHDT and CDR2 as YYEEEE. The length of the CDR3 is 15 residues. J gave up 5 bases and V 0 bases, and 3 bases lay outside the gene matches. CDR3 nucleotides: TGTGCCAGCAGCTTGGGGCTAGCGGGAGGGAACGAGCAGTACTTC. This translates into CASSLGLAGGNEQYF.

The J gene is TRBJ1-1, the V gene TRBV5-1; TRBD1 might be the D (6 bases). There are 16 residues in the CDR3. The V gene's germline CDR1 is SGHRS and CDR2 YFSETQ. V gave up 3 bases and J gave up 4 bases, with 19 bases separating them. CDR3 region: CASSSTSGARSTEAFF. CDR3 bases: TGCGCCAGCAGCTCAACTTCAGGGGCAAGAAGCACTGAAGCTTTCTTT.

J is TRBJ2-1 and V is TRBV3-1 (or the pseudogene TRBV3-2); perhaps TRBD1 as D (5 bases). V shed 0 bases and J shed 1 base, with 13 bases lying between them. Per germline, CDR1 LGHDT and CDR2 YNNKEL (reference sequence). CDR3 length: 17 amino acids. In DNA, the CDR3 is TGTGCCAGCAGCCAAGAATGGGGCAGCACTTCCTACAATGAGCAGTTCTTC. This translates into CASSQEWGSTSYNEQFF.

The chain is built from TRBV3-1 (or the pseudogene TRBV3-2) and TRBJ2-7; the match to TRBD2 covers 7 bases. CDR1 LGHDT and CDR2 YNNKEL come from the germline V gene (reference sequence). The CDR3 is made up of 16 amino acids. V was clipped by 3 bases and J by 2 bases; unmatched bases: 10. The CDR3 bases are TGTGCCAGCAGCCAGAGACGAACGGGGGGTACCTACGAGCAGTACTTC. This codes for CASSQRRTGGTYEQYF.

This clone is a singleton in its sample. The genes are TRBV28 and TRBJ1-3; D unclear. The CDR3 sequence is 12 residues long. The V and J ends lost 11 bases and 2 bases respectively, with 10 bases between them. Per germline, CDR1 MDHEN and CDR2 SYDVKM. Here the CDR3 reads CALEMPGNTIYF. The CDR3 DNA sequence: TGTGCCCTGGAGATGCCTGGAAACACCATATATTTT.

This chain connects TRBV6-2 or TRBV6-3 to TRBJ2-7; 7 bases line up with TRBD2. The CDR3 runs to 16 residues. V lost 0 bases to trimming and J lost 7 bases; unmatched junction nucleotides: 12. The germline V gene encodes CDR1 MNHEY and CDR2 SVGEGT. CDR3: CASSYSIPASGTEQYF. CDR3 nucleotide sequence: TGTGCCAGCAGTTACTCGATCCCGGCTAGCGGCACGGAGCAGTACTTC.

The chain links TRBV25-1 to TRBJ1-5, with 7 bases aligning to TRBD1. Germline V CDR1 and CDR2: MGHDK, SYGVNS. The CDR3 extends over 12 amino acids. The CDR3 coding sequence is TGTAGCCGGCGGGGACAGTTCAAGTCCCAGCATTTT. This codes for CSRRGQFKSQHF.

J is TRBJ2-1 and V is TRBV29-1, with 10 positions matching TRBD2. With 0 bases clipped from V and 8 bases from J, the junction kept 10 bases outside the gene matches. The germline V gene encodes CDR1 SQVTM and CDR2 ANQGSEA. CDR3 length: 16 residues. CDR3 in amino acids: CSVEDWASGRVDEQFF. The DNA for the CDR3 is TGCAGCGTTGAAGATTGGGCTAGCGGGAGAGTAGATGAGCAGTTCTTC.

The chain couples TRBV4-3 to TRBJ2-3, with D perhaps TRBD2 (5 bases). The CDR3 covers 16 residues. V lost 3 bases to trimming and J lost 3 bases, with 16 bases between them. The V gene's germline CDR1 is LGHNA and CDR2 YSLEER. The CDR3 nucleotides are TGCGCCAGCAGCCATGGAGGACTCGCAGGTACAGATACGCAGTATTTT. Encoded protein: CASSHGGLAGTDTQYF.

The rearrangement joins TRBV6-2 or TRBV6-3 to TRBJ1-1, with 7 bases that match TRBD1. V shed 0 bases and J 7 bases; nucleotides not matched to a gene: 11. This CDR3 has 16 residues. Germline CDR1 reads MNHEY; CDR2 reads SVGEGT. The CDR3: CASSYSLRQGPFEAFF. CDR3 in DNA: TGTGCCAGCAGTTACTCACTTAGACAGGGTCCGTTTGAAGCTTTCTTT.

The J gene is TRBJ1-3, the V gene TRBV30, with D possibly TRBD1 on 5 matching bases. Germline V lookup: CDR1 GTSNPN, CDR2 SVGIG (reference sequence). CDR3 size: 18 residues. Trimming cost V 2 bases and J 4 bases, with 24 bases left between them. The CDR3 region is CAWSPITSKSGKGNTIYF. In nucleotides, the CDR3 is TGTGCCTGGAGTCCGATCACGTCGAAGTCAGGGAAGGGAAACACCATATATTTT. Looking up the rest from reference TRBV30 and TRBJ1-3 gives the full variable domain: SQTIHQWPATLVQPVGSPLSLECTVEGTSNPNLYWYRQAAGRGLQLLFYSVGIGQISSEVPQNLSASRPQDRQFILSSKKLLLSDSGFYLCAWSPITSKSGKGNTIYFGEGSWLTVV.

V is TRBV18 and J is TRBJ1-1; no firm D call. Germline V gives CDR1 KGHSH, CDR2 LQKENI. V dropped 0 bases and J dropped 9 bases, with 11 bases sitting between them. This CDR3 is 13 amino acids long. CDR3: CASSPPIQAQAFF. The CDR3 DNA follows: TGTGCCAGCTCACCACCGATTCAGGCCCAAGCTTTCTTT.

The gene calls are TRBV20-1 and TRBJ2-1; tentative D call: TRBD2 (5 bases). The germline V gene encodes CDR1 DFQATT and CDR2 SNEGSKA (reference sequence). The CDR3 has 15 residues. V was trimmed by 3 bases and J by 9 bases, leaving 21 bases between them. Written as DNA, the CDR3 is TGCAGTGCTAGTCGGTCACGGACTGGGGTCACTGAGCAGTTCTTC. The encoded protein is CSASRSRTGVTEQFF.

The rearrangement uses TRBV6-4 and TRBJ2-1; TRBD2 matches at 8 bases. CDR1 MRHNA and CDR2 SNTAGT come from the germline V gene. V lost 6 bases, J lost 4 bases, and 5 bases stayed unmatched. The CDR3 is 14 residues long. As DNA, the CDR3 is TGTGCCAGCAGGCGGGAGGCCACTTACAATGAGCAGTTCTTC. This gives the protein CASRREATYNEQFF.

The V gene is TRBV6-5, the J gene TRBJ2-7; D possibly corresponds to TRBD1 (6 bases). Trimming removed 6 bases from V and 7 bases from J, with 16 bases in between. The CDR3 contains 13 residues. Germline V gene data show CDR1 as MNHEY and CDR2 as SVGAGI. CDR3 nucleotide sequence: TGTGCCAGCAGGCTAGACAGGCTGGGGGAGCAGTACTTC. Translation gives CASRLDRLGEQYF.